The entry below describes one T cell receptor beta chain. The treatment here: around 19 received Ad26.COV2.S at low or high dose, single or two shots; about five received placebo; per-sample allocation not given. Collection of the samples took place on day 63 after the first injection of vaccine or placebo. The source of the sample is a study of Ad26.COV2.S vaccination and SARS-CoV-2 variants. TCRdb's table, derived via immunoSEQ multiplex PCR, lists solely in-frame clones and lacks some. The sample contains more than 300,000 clones, around 89% of which appear only once. This CDR3 has 17 amino acids. V lost 2 bases and J 0 bases, leaving 14 bases between the germline ends. From germline, CDR1 is SGHDN and CDR2 FVKESK.

This TCR came from a person between 18 and 59 years old who received the Ad26.COV2.S COVID-19 vaccine or a placebo. This sequence joins TRBV14 and TRBJ1-3; the D gene is possibly TRBD1 (5 bases). This sample comprised peripheral blood, obtained in a trial of Ad26.COV2.S vaccine versus placebo. The DNA of the CDR3 is TGTGCCAGCAGCCAATTGTCAGGGATCTACTCTGGAAACACCATATATTTT. It codes for CASSQLSGIYSGNTIYF.